This T cell receptor (beta chain) was identified during a study of read filtering for tumor transcriptome and immune sequencing. Overall study findings and caveats: Without single-read clonotypes, shared clonotype proportions correlated more between IR-seq and RNA-seq.

This clonotype was observed at least ten times. Its specificity is unknown. The library was built from around 400 ng RNA with molecular barcoded adaptors for alpha/delta and beta/gamma chains. MiXCR, applied by TCRdb to the reads, yields one record per CDR3 protein. The data show 35,000 to 40,000 distinct CDR3 sequences, roughly an eighth seen once. The ends lost 6 bases at V and 8 bases at J; junction bases unmatched: 9. Germline V lookup: CDR1 KGHDR, CDR2 SFDVKD. CDR3 length equals 14 residues. Sequenced input: a population of CD138-negative cells sorted from bone marrow. The sequence was obtained from a donor over 35 with multiple myeloma. The chain has TRBV24-1 and TRBJ2-1; 7 bases fit TRBD1. The CDR3 nucleotides read TGTGCCACCAGTATTACGGGACAGATCCATGAGCAGTTCTTC. It encodes CATSITGQIHEQFF.